Sequencing of this T cell receptor (beta chain) was carried out in a study of shared clonotypes between healthy human individuals. There are 16 residues in the CDR3. J was trimmed by 3 bases and V by 3 bases; bases with no gene match: 5. Germline V gene sequence: CDR1 MGHRA, CDR2 YSYEKL. Broader study findings: Clonotypes shared by all four donors outscored non-shared clonotypes in generation probability. Depth was large, yet rarefaction showed that sorted-subset sequencing was incomplete. Across subsets, estimated richness was generally greater for naive than for memory populations. With a handful of donors compared, about 5% of naive CD4 clonotypes were shared.

Note on this clone: Its antigen is unknown.

Libraries were prepared by immunoSEQ multiplex PCR; TCRdb keeps only in-frame clonotypes and omits some of them. Among approximately 980,000 clones listed, less than 85% were seen once. Sequences were obtained from memory CD4+ T cells sorted from blood. This sample's subset: CD45RA-negative fraction. This chain uses TRBV4-1 with TRBJ1-3, with TRBD1 matching 10 bases. This sequence was found in a man younger than 35 in good health. The CDR3 DNA sequence: TGCGCCAGCAGCCAGCCCGGACAGGGGGTTGGAAACACCATATATTTT. It encodes CASSQPGQGVGNTIYF.